These 20 T cell receptor beta chains share one sample of origin, sequenced in a study of blood T cell repertoires in COVID-19. The protocol was immunoSEQ multiplex PCR, while the TCRdb copy is restricted to in-frame clones and leaves out a portion. The sample has about 390,000 clones, about 83% seen once; the top ten hold approximately 9.3%. The sequencing sample was made of PBMCs or T cells enriched from blood (not recorded which). These receptors came from a woman aged 45-65 years who had recovered from COVID-19.

This sequence joins TRBV14 and TRBJ1-1, with D perhaps matching TRBD1 (5 bases). This CDR3 is 13 amino acids long. Germline values: CDR1 SGHDN, CDR2 FVKESK. V lost 4 bases and J lost 5, with 11 bases in between. CDR3 region: CASSLWGDTEAFF. CDR3 bases: TGTGCCAGCAGCCTCTGGGGGGATACTGAAGCTTTCTTT.

The chain links TRBV12-3 or TRBV12-4 to TRBJ1-1; D uncertain. This CDR3 spans 13 amino acids. Trimming stripped 1 base from V and 5 bases from J, with 8 bases between. CDR3 DNA sequence: TGTGCCAGCAGTTTAGTACGCGGAACTGAAGCTTTCTTT. Translating it yields CASSLVRGTEAFF.

The rearrangement uses TRBV12-3 or TRBV12-4 and TRBJ2-7, with D unresolved. The CDR3 has 12 residues. V was cut by 4 bases and J by 3 bases, with 7 bases left in between. DNA for the CDR3: TGTGCCAGCAGTTCACAATACTACGAGCAGTACTTC. The encoded protein is CASSSQYYEQYF.

The gene calls are TRBV4-2 and TRBJ1-3, with D perhaps matching TRBD1 (5 bases). Germline V gene data show CDR1 as LGHNA and CDR2 as YNFKEQ. The CDR3 consists of 16 residues. Trimming stripped 0 bases from V and 4 bases from J, with 13 bases between. CDR3 coding DNA: TGTGCCAGCAGCCAAGAGGAACAGGCTTTGGGAAACACCATATATTTT. This gives the protein CASSQEEQALGNTIYF.

The rearrangement links TRBV28 to TRBJ1-2, with D hard to call. The CDR3 is 14 amino acids. V was pared by 5 bases and J by 5 bases, with 15 bases between. Germline V gene data show CDR1 as MDHEN and CDR2 as SYDVKM. The CDR3 is CASSISTPRYGYTF. DNA of the CDR3: TGTGCCAGCAGTATCTCGACACCTCGGTATGGCTACACCTTC.

The chain combines TRBV28 with TRBJ2-7; the D gene is possibly TRBD2 (7 bases). The CDR3 has 15 residues. Trimming removed 6 bases from V and 3 bases from J, with 18 bases in between. Per the germline V gene, CDR1 is MDHEN and CDR2 is SYDVKM. CDR3 sequence: CASSSSQGGLYEQYF. The CDR3 nucleotides are TGTGCCAGCAGCTCCTCACAGGGAGGGCTCTACGAGCAGTACTTC.

V is TRBV21-1 and J is TRBJ1-3. TRBV21-1 is classified as a pseudogene. The CDR3 loop spans 17 amino acids. Here the CDR3 DNA reads TGTGCCAGCAGCAAACGGGGAGAAAGGAGCTCTGGAAACACCATATATTTT. The encoded protein is CASSKRGERSSGNTIYF.

The genes are TRBV5-1 and TRBJ2-2, with D possibly being TRBD2 (5 bases). Trimming stripped 2 bases from V and 5 bases from J, with 13 bases between. CDR3 size: 15 residues. The germline gives CDR1 SGHRS, CDR2 YFSETQ. CDR3 sequence reads: CASSFGGGWTGELFF. The CDR3 DNA sequence: TGCGCCAGCAGCTTCGGAGGCGGTTGGACCGGGGAGCTGTTTTTT.

This clone was observed a few times. The rearrangement links TRBV15 to TRBJ2-2; 8 nucleotides align to TRBD1. J was trimmed by 3 bases and V by 5 bases; bases with no gene match: 11. The germline CDR1 and CDR2 sequences are LNHNV and YYDKDF (reference sequence). The CDR3 consists of 17 residues. The CDR3 bases are TGTGCCACCAGCGTTTCAGGGGGCTTACCGTACACCGGGGAGCTGTTTTTT. This sequence encodes CATSVSGGLPYTGELFF.

The chain couples TRBV28 to TRBJ2-7; 7 bases are a match to TRBD1. Trimming at V came to 6 bases and at J to 2 bases, leaving 13 bases not matched to a gene. The germline gives CDR1 MDHEN, CDR2 SYDVKM. This CDR3 region has 16 residues. The CDR3 DNA sequence: TGTGCCAGCAGCCCGAGGGGTAGGGGGCTCACCTACGAGCAGTACTTC. Amino acid sequence: CASSPRGRGLTYEQYF.

This clone has a single count. The chain employs TRBV19 and TRBJ1-4; no firm D call. Germline V gene data show CDR1 as LNHDA and CDR2 as SQIVND (reference sequence). This CDR3 comprises 11 residues. The V end lost 5 bases, the J end lost 7 bases, and 5 bases lay between the germline ends. CDR3: CASSPSEKLFF. The CDR3 DNA sequence: TGTGCCAGTAGTCCGAGTGAAAAACTGTTTTTT.

The J gene is TRBJ1-2, the V gene TRBV5-1; no reliable D call. Trimming cost V 1 base and J 8 bases, with 9 bases left between them. The CDR3 is 12 residues long. CDR1 and CDR2 from the germline V gene are SGHRS and YFSETQ. The CDR3 sequence is CASSLSGVGYTF. The CDR3, as DNA: TGCGCCAGCAGCTTGTCCGGGGTCGGCTACACCTTC.

The rearrangement links TRBV7-9 to TRBJ2-1, with D perhaps matching TRBD2 (6 bases). CDR1 is SEHNR, CDR2 FQNEAQ, per germline (reference sequence). The CDR3 sequence is 15 residues long. V lost 0 bases to trimming and J lost 4 bases, with 10 bases between them. CDR3 amino acids: CASSLAGEVYNEQFF. In DNA form, the CDR3 reads TGTGCCAGCAGCTTAGCCGGGGAGGTGTACAATGAGCAGTTCTTC. Looking up the rest from reference TRBV7-9 and TRBJ2-1 gives the full variable domain: DTGVSQNPRHKITKRGQNVTFRCDPISEHNRLYWYRQTLGQGPEFLTYFQNEAQLEKSRLLSDRFSAERPKGSFSTLEIQRTEQGDSAMYLCASSLAGEVYNEQFFGPGTRLTVL.

Comment on this clone: Other DNA sequences in this sample translate to the same CDR3. The V gene is TRBV28, the J gene TRBJ1-2; D call uncertain. This CDR3 has 12 amino acids. Germline-derived CDR1 and CDR2 are MDHEN and SYDVKM. Trimming took off 5 bases at V and 2 bases at J, with 6 bases between the two ends. Here the CDR3 reads CASSSSNYGYTF. The CDR3 DNA reads as TGTGCCAGCAGTAGCTCAAACTATGGCTACACCTTC.

The rearrangement links TRBV30 to TRBJ1-3; 10 nucleotides align to TRBD1. Germline CDR1 reads GTSNPN; CDR2 reads SVGIG (reference sequence). This CDR3 spans 16 amino acids. Losses at the gene ends were 2 bases for V and 2 bases for J; bases not matched to a gene: 6. The CDR3 protein is CAWSWGQGFAGNTIYF. The DNA for the CDR3 is TGTGCCTGGAGTTGGGGACAGGGGTTCGCTGGAAACACCATATATTTT. Combining the CDR3 with reference TRBV30 and TRBJ1-3 gives the whole variable domain SQTIHQWPATLVQPVGSPLSLECTVEGTSNPNLYWYRQAAGRGLQLLFYSVGIGQISSEVPQNLSASRPQDRQFILSSKKLLLSDSGFYLCAWSWGQGFAGNTIYFGEGSWLTVV.

The V and J genes are TRBV6-1 and TRBJ1-3, with D unclear. This CDR3 comprises 15 residues. The V gene lost 1 base and the J gene lost 0 bases, with 7 bases spanning the gap. Germline lookup yields CDR1 MNHNS and CDR2 SASEGT. The CDR3 loop reads CASSEGANSGNTIYF. The CDR3 coding sequence is TGTGCCAGCAGTGAAGGGGCTAACTCTGGAAACACCATATATTTT.

This sequence joins TRBV19 and TRBJ1-1; D perhaps matches TRBD1 (5 bases). V lost 1 base and J 4 bases, leaving 13 bases between the germline ends. The CDR3 runs to 15 residues. Looked up from germline, CDR1 is LNHDA and CDR2 is SQIVND (reference sequence). CDR3 loop: CASSIGRGTSTEAFF. For the CDR3, the DNA is TGTGCCAGTAGTATAGGTCGGGGGACTAGCACTGAAGCTTTCTTT.

Only one count was recorded for this clone. The chain employs TRBV6-5 and TRBJ1-1; D gene unclear. The CDR3 is 11 residues long. Germline-derived CDR1 and CDR2 are MNHEY and SVGAGI. The V gene lost 7 bases and the J gene lost 6 bases, with 9 bases spanning the gap. CDR3 region: CASTGGSEAFF. The CDR3 DNA follows: TGTGCCAGCACGGGAGGTTCTGAAGCTTTCTTT.

The chain couples TRBV12-3 or TRBV12-4 to TRBJ2-2; 7 bases are shared with TRBD2. Losses at the gene ends were 7 bases for V and 5 bases for J; bases not matched to a gene: 4. The CDR3 is 13 residues long. This chain's CDR3 is CASNRGGTGELFF. The CDR3 nucleotides read TGTGCCAGCAATAGGGGAGGGACCGGGGAGCTGTTTTTT.

This clone has a count of ten or more. This sequence joins TRBV6-5 and TRBJ2-3; 7 bases align to TRBD2. The CDR3 totals 15 residues. Germline values: CDR1 MNHEY, CDR2 SVGAGI. V was clipped by 11 bases and J by 4 bases; unmatched bases: 15. The DNA of the CDR3 is TGTGCCCACGCCGGGGAACCGGGGGGAGCAGATACGCAGTATTTT. Residues: CAHAGEPGGADTQYF.